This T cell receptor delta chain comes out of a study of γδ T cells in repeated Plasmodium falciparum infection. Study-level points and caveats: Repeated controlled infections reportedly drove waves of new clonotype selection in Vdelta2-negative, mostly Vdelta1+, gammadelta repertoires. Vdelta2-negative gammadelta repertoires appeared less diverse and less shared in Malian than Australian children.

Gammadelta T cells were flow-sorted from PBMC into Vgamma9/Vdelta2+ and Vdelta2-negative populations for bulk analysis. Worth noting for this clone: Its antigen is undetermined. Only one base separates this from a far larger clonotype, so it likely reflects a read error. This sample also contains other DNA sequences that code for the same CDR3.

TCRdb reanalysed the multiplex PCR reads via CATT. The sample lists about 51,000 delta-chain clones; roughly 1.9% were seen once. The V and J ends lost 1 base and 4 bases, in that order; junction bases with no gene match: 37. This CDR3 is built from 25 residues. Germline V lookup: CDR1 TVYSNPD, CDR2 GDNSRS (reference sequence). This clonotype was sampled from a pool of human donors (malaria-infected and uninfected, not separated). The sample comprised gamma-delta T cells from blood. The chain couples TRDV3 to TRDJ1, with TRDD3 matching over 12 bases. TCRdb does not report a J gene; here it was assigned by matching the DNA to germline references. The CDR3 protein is CAFIPFLVKGYTGGYPPGVGDKLIF. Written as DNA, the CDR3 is TGTGCCTTTATCCCTTTTTTAGTGAAGGGTTATACTGGGGGATACCCTCCGGGAGTCGGCGATAAACTCATCTTT. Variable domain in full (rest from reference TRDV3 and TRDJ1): CDKVTQSSPDQTVASGSEVVLLCTYDTVYSNPDLFWYRIRPDYSFQFVFYGDNSRSEGADFTQGRFSVKHILTQKAFHLVISPVRTEDSATYYCAFIPFLVKGYTGGYPPGVGDKLIFGKGTRVTVEP.